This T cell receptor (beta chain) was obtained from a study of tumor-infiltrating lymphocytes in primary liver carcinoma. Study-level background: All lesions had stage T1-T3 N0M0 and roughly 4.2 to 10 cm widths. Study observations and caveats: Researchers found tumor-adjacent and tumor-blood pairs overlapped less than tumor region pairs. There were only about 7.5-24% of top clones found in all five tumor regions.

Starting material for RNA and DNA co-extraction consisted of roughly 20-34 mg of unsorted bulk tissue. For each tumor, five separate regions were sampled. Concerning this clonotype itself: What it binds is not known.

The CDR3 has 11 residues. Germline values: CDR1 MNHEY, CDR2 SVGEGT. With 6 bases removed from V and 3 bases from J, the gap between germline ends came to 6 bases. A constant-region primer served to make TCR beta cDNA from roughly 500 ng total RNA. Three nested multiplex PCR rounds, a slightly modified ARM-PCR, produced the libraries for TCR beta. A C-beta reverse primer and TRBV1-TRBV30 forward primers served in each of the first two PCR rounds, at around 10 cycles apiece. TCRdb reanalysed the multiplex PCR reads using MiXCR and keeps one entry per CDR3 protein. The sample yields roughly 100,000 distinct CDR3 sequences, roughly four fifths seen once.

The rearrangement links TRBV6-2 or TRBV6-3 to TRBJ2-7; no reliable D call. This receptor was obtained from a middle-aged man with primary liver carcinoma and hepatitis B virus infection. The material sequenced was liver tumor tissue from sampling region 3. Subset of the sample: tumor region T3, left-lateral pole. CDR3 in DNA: TGTGCCAGCAGATACAACTACGAGCAGTACTTC. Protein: CASRYNYEQYF.